These 9 T cell receptor beta chains were all obtained from the same sample, sequenced in a study of blood T cell repertoires in COVID-19. Sequencing used immunoSEQ multiplex PCR; TCRdb keeps in-frame clones, though not all of them. The sample has 100,000 to 150,000 clones, about 88% seen once. Input material: peripheral blood. The source is a woman of 80 years or more with acute or convalescent COVID-19.

About this clone itself: The sample holds other DNA sequences that translate to the same CDR3. The V gene is TRBV12-3 or TRBV12-4, the J gene TRBJ1-5, with 10 bases matching TRBD1. This CDR3 contains 13 residues. The trim removed 5 bases at V and 7 bases at J, leaving 2 bases unmatched. In DNA form, the CDR3 reads TGTGCCAGCAGTCGGGACAGGGGACAGCCCCAGCATTTT. The encoded protein is CASSRDRGQPQHF.

The count of this clone is one. V and J are TRBV19 and TRBJ2-2, with a weak D call TRBD1 (6 bases). This CDR3 has 14 amino acids. The germline V gene has CDR1 LNHDA and CDR2 SQIVND (reference sequence). The V end lost 3 bases, the J end lost 4 bases, and 9 bases lay between the germline ends. The CDR3 DNA follows: TGTGCCAGTAGTATGGGGGCGAGCACCGGGGAGCTGTTTTTT. Translated, it gives CASSMGASTGELFF.

The rearrangement uses TRBV9 and TRBJ2-2; the match to TRBD1 covers 9 bases. The V gene end was trimmed by 3 bases and the J gene end by 1 base; junction bases not matched to a gene: 10. The germline gives CDR1 SGDLS, CDR2 YYNGEE. This CDR3 contains 18 residues. The CDR3 DNA follows: TGTGCCAGCAGCGGTCCCGGGACAGGGAGGGTGAACACCGGGGAGCTGTTTTTT. It yields the protein CASSGPGTGRVNTGELFF.

This clone was counted between two and nine times. The chain has TRBV7-6 and TRBJ2-7, with TRBD1 as a possible D gene (5 bases). Trimming took 5 bases from V and 3 from J, leaving 20 bases between them. This CDR3 is built from 16 residues. Germline CDR1 and CDR2: SGHVS and FNYEAQ. CDR3 region: CASSPGRQGGNYEQYF. CDR3 sequence (DNA): TGTGCCAGCAGCCCGGGCCGTCAGGGCGGTAACTACGAGCAGTACTTC.

In its sample, this clone was seen once. The chain has TRBV5-1 and TRBJ2-1, with no clear D. CDR3 size: 13 residues. Germline V gene data show CDR1 as SGHRS and CDR2 as YFSETQ. Trimming stripped 0 bases from V and 7 bases from J, with 8 bases between. The CDR3 is CASSLAGWNEQFF. CDR3 nucleotide sequence: TGCGCCAGCAGCTTGGCCGGTTGGAATGAGCAGTTCTTC.

This clone occurred once. The V call is TRBV25-1, the J call TRBJ2-2; 8 positions match TRBD2. Losses at the gene ends were 7 bases for V and 7 bases for J; bases not matched to a gene: 8. There are 14 residues in the CDR3. Germline lookup yields CDR1 MGHDK and CDR2 SYGVNS. CDR3 sequence: CASTAGDTGGELFF. In DNA form, the CDR3 reads TGTGCCAGCACAGCGGGAGATACTGGCGGGGAGCTGTTTTTT.

The chain carries TRBV29-1 and TRBJ1-1, with a weak D call TRBD1 (5 bases). The germline CDR1 and CDR2 sequences are SQVTM and ANQGSEA. Trimming took 8 bases from V and 1 from J, leaving 14 bases between them. The CDR3 contains 13 residues. The CDR3 sequence is CSITGLRNTEAFF. DNA of the CDR3: TGCAGCATAACAGGTTTGCGGAACACTGAAGCTTTCTTT.

The J gene is TRBJ1-2, the V gene TRBV7-9, with D possibly matching TRBD1 (6 bases). The CDR3 loop spans 15 amino acids. Trimming pared 6 bases from V and 4 bases from J, leaving 18 bases between. Germline CDR1 and CDR2: SEHNR and FQNEAQ (reference sequence). This chain's CDR3 is CASSGQPQLAYGYTF. CDR3 DNA: TGTGCCAGCAGTGGACAGCCTCAACTCGCCTATGGCTACACCTTC.

This clone was seen ten or more times. The chain links TRBV10-3 to TRBJ2-2; no clear D. V lost 4 bases to trimming and J lost 5 bases, with 2 bases between them. The CDR3 contains 11 residues. In germline, CDR1 is ENHRY, CDR2 SYGVKD. The CDR3 bases are TGTGCCATCAGTGTAACCGGGGAGCTGTTTTTT. It encodes CAISVTGELFF.